The T cell receptor beta chain described here comes from a study of T cells in localized non-small cell lung cancer. Study-level results: The study found T cell clonality highest in uninvolved adjacent lung, above tumor. Sequencing was limited to one tumor region, leaving the possibility of heterogeneity open. Density of T cells in blood, when higher, went with longer overall survival.

Clones were read by immunoSEQ multiplex PCR, and TCRdb kept only the in-frame ones, dropping some. The sample has under 6,500 clones; less than 50% are singletons. V was shortened by 2 bases and J by 0 bases, with 11 bases between the two germline ends. Germline V CDR1 and CDR2: MGHRA, YSYEKL. This CDR3 has 17 amino acids. This clone showed up many times. What it binds is not known. Sample: lung tumor tissue, taken before any cancer treatment. The clonotype comes from a man aged 40 to 69 with stage I lung adenocarcinoma. This chain connects TRBV4-1 to TRBJ1-6, with a weak D call TRBD1 (6 bases). The CDR3 DNA follows: TGCGCCAGCAGCCAAACAGGGTTAAGCTCCTATAATTCACCCCTCCACTTT. Translation: CASSQTGLSSYNSPLHF.